The entry below gives a single T cell receptor beta chain sequence along with its context. In Seattle, patients joined the study during active infection and were tracked longitudinally. As originally analysed: Estimated nucleated cell counts came from reference gene primer amplification. Clones were sequenced by immunoSEQ multiplex PCR, and TCRdb holds only the in-frame ones, with some missing. For V, J and clone size, that table is used; D and trimming come from the DNA. The sample records approximately 200,000 clones, around 80% being singletons. The data stem from a study of blood T cell repertoires in COVID-19. Study background: Material from acute and convalescent COVID-19 was sourced from the United States, Italy and Spain. The analysed material was cDNA or gDNA that came from T cells, B-cell-depleted T cells, or PBMCs.

The CDR3 runs 19 residues. The clonotype originates from an elderly woman with COVID-19, enrolled during active disease. This chain links TRBV21-1 with TRBJ1-5; the DNA was not used to check the table's D call, TRBD1. TRBV21-1 is listed as a pseudogene. The specimen sequenced was peripheral blood. The DNA of the CDR3 is TGTGCCAGCACCCCTAACACCGAAGGGACAGGGATCCGCAATCAGCCCCAGCATTTT. This encodes CASTPNTEGTGIRNQPQHF.